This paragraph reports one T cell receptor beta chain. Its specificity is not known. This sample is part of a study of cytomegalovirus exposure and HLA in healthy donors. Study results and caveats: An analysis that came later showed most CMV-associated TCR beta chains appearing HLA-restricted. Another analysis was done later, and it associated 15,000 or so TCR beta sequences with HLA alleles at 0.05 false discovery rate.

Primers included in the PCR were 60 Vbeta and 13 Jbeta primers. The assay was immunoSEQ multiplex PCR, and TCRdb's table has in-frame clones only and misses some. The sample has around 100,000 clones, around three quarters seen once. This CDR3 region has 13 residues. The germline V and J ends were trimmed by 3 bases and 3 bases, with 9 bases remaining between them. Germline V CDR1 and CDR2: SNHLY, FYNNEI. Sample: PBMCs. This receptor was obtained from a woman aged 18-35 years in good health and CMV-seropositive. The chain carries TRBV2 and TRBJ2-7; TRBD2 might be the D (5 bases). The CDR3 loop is CASSDPGFYEQYF. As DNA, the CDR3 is TGTGCCAGCAGTGATCCGGGGTTCTACGAGCAGTACTTC.